This T cell receptor beta chain was sequenced for a study of T cell responses to AZD1222 COVID-19 vaccine. Study results and caveats: The donor cohort was predominantly white British with a female majority, and clonal diversity may have been underestimated. Spike was spanned by vaccine-associated CD4 TCRs, which were dominant at 160-218 and 743-854. Increased Spike-specific TCR breadth and depth were observed after two AZD1222 doses.

A remark on this clone: Its antigen is still unknown.

Deletions cut 7 bases from V and 1 base from J, with 19 bases between. Germline CDR1 LNHDA, CDR2 SQIVND (reference sequence). This CDR3 is 16 amino acids long. Profiling relied on immunoSEQ multiplex PCR, and the TCRdb table lists in-frame clones only, not all of them. Among about 140,000 clones listed, 88% were seen once. The chain employs TRBV19 and TRBJ1-1, with D perhaps matching TRBD1 (6 bases). The receptor's source is an adult who received the AZD1222 COVID-19 vaccine. The sequences come from peripheral blood, collected 28 days after the second AZD1222 dose. For the CDR3, the DNA is TGTGCCAGTAACGCACCGCAGGGGAGAAAGAACACTGAAGCTTTCTTT. This codes for CASNAPQGRKNTEAFF. Full variable domain (remainder filled in from reference TRBV19 and TRBJ1-1): DGGITQSPKYLFRKEGQNVTLSCEQNLNHDAMYWYRQDPGQGLRLIYYSQIVNDFQKGDIAEGYSVSREKKESFPLTVTSAQKNPTAFYLCASNAPQGRKNTEAFFGQGTRLTVV.